A single sample gave rise to the 17 T cell receptor beta chains below, sequenced in a study of CD8 T cells in ankylosing spondylitis. No cognate antigen is known for these TCRs. TCRdb recomputed calls from the 5' RACE reads with MiXCR, one row per CDR3 protein. The repertoire holds some 840,000 distinct CDR3 sequences, 10% to 15% seen once, with 0.51% in the top ten. Study observations and caveats: There was a TCR beta motif, made of several highly homologous variants, that appeared characteristic of ankylosing spondylitis blood.

Input material: blood, either unsorted or a sorted T cell fraction (not recorded which). The receptors shown here come from a male donor with ankylosing spondylitis.

This clonotype occurred a few times. The genes are TRBV29-1 and TRBJ1-1; D is uncertain. Germline CDR1 is SQVTM and CDR2 is ANQGSEA. CDR3 length: 12 amino acids. V was clipped by 4 bases and J by 11 bases, with 17 bases between them. The CDR3 DNA sequence: TGCAGCGTTGCTACCGGGTCCCAGGAGGCTTTCTTT. It encodes CSVATGSQEAFF.

The V call is TRBV7-2, the J call TRBJ2-7, with TRBD2 matching 12 bases. This CDR3 is 15 amino acids long. The germline CDR1 and CDR2 sequences are SGHTA and FQGNSA. Losses at the gene ends were 4 bases for V and 7 bases for J; bases not matched to a gene: 8. The CDR3 DNA follows: TGTGCCAGCAGCTCTCTAGCGGGGGGGCCTCGGGAGCAGTACTTC. It translates to CASSSLAGGPREQYF.

This rearrangement joins TRBV6-1 to TRBJ2-5; the match to TRBD2 covers 7 bases. Looked up from germline, CDR1 is MNHNS and CDR2 is SASEGT. The V gene end was trimmed by 6 bases and the J gene end by 5 bases; junction bases not matched to a gene: 12. This CDR3 has 15 amino acids. The CDR3 DNA reads TGTGCCAGCAGACAGCGGGGAGGGCGGATTGAGACCCAGTACTTC. This sequence encodes CASRQRGGRIETQYF.

The chain recombines TRBV29-1 with TRBJ2-7; D gene uncertain. CDR3 length: 12 amino acids. Per germline, CDR1 SQVTM and CDR2 ANQGSEA. The V and J ends lost 4 bases and 2 bases respectively, with 9 bases between them. The CDR3 coding sequence is TGCAGCGTTGGGGGTGAAGCCTACGAGCAGTACTTC. Translating it yields CSVGGEAYEQYF.

The V gene is TRBV28, the J gene TRBJ2-3; 7 nucleotides line up with TRBD2. The CDR3 runs 15 residues. Germline V gene data show CDR1 as MDHEN and CDR2 as SYDVKM. The junction had 4 bases not matched to a gene; V was cut back by 4 bases and J by 0 bases. CDR3 protein: CASSYSGPSTDTQYF. The CDR3 nucleotides read TGTGCCAGCAGTTATAGCGGGCCTAGCACAGATACGCAGTATTTT.

The chain joins TRBV5-1 to TRBJ2-5; 8 bases align to TRBD2. Germline V gene data show CDR1 as SGHRS and CDR2 as YFSETQ. CDR3 length: 17 amino acids. Germline trimming cut 5 bases from V and 3 bases from J; bases unmatched to any gene: 15. CDR3 sequence: CASRRGVGGGPEETQYF. In DNA form, the CDR3 reads TGCGCCAGCAGAAGGGGAGTTGGCGGGGGGCCCGAAGAGACCCAGTACTTC.

This clonotype was recorded many times. The chain joins TRBV20-1 to TRBJ1-2; unclear D gene. Germline V gene lookup returns CDR1 DFQATT and CDR2 SNEGSKA (reference sequence). The CDR3 contains 14 residues. V was cut by 3 bases and J by 2 bases, with 13 bases left in between. The CDR3 spells CSARSLAVNYGYTF. The CDR3 bases are TGCAGTGCTAGGTCCCTGGCAGTCAACTATGGCTACACCTTC.

The genes are TRBV18 and TRBJ2-1; the D gene is possibly TRBD2 (6 bases). The CDR3 contains 15 residues. The V gene's germline CDR1 is KGHSH and CDR2 LQKENI. Between the trimmed V and J ends, which lost 2 bases and 4 bases, there was a span of 12 bases. In nucleotides, the CDR3 is TGTGCCAGCTCACCAATAGCGGACGGGTACAATGAGCAGTTCTTC. Encoded protein: CASSPIADGYNEQFF.

The genes are TRBV11-2 and TRBJ2-5; the D gene is possibly TRBD2 (6 bases). CDR1 and CDR2 (germline): SGHAT, FQNNGV. Trimming shortened V by 4 bases and J by 3 bases, and 18 bases separated the two germline ends. The CDR3 has 16 amino acids. The CDR3 here is CASSSPFRGRKETQYF. CDR3 coding DNA: TGTGCCAGCAGCTCCCCCTTCCGGGGGAGGAAAGAGACCCAGTACTTC. Combining the CDR3 with reference TRBV11-2 and TRBJ2-5 gives the whole variable domain EAGVAQSPRYKIIEKRQSVAFWCNPISGHATLYWYQQILGQGPKLLIQFQNNGVVDDSQLPKDRFSAERLKGVDSTLKIQPAKLEDSAVYLCASSSPFRGRKETQYFGPGTRLLVL.

A few counts support this clonotype. The V and J genes are TRBV9 and TRBJ1-1; D is uncertain. The V end was cut by 4 bases, the J end by 1 base, with 11 bases between. CDR1 is SGDLS, CDR2 YYNGEE, per germline. The CDR3 runs to 14 residues. The CDR3: CASSPIGSNTEAFF. The CDR3, as DNA: TGTGCCAGCAGCCCTATCGGTTCGAACACTGAAGCTTTCTTT.

This clonotype was counted a few times. This chain connects TRBV20-1 to TRBJ2-7; tentative D call: TRBD1 (6 bases). V lost 6 bases to trimming and J lost 5 bases, with 14 bases between them. Germline V lookup: CDR1 DFQATT, CDR2 SNEGSKA (reference sequence). The CDR3 spans 12 residues. The CDR3 coding sequence is TGCAGTGCCGACAGGTGGATCGACGAGCAGTACTTC. Its translation: CSADRWIDEQYF.

The chain couples TRBV20-1 to TRBJ1-6; no firm D call. The V end lost 4 bases, the J end lost 12 bases, and 13 bases lay between the germline ends. The germline gives CDR1 DFQATT, CDR2 SNEGSKA (reference sequence). This CDR3 has 12 amino acids. The CDR3 nucleotides are TGCAGTGCTACCACCTTAATAGAACCCCTCCACTTT. The encoded protein is CSATTLIEPLHF.

This clonotype was detected many times. The chain carries TRBV7-6 and TRBJ1-1; D is uncertain. CDR3 size: 12 residues. Germline CDR1 is SGHVS and CDR2 is FNYEAQ. Trimming took 5 bases from V and 7 from J, leaving 11 bases between them. The CDR3 loop reads CASSTRHGEAFF. CDR3 sequence (DNA): TGTGCCAGCAGCACCAGACATGGTGAAGCTTTCTTT.

The J gene is TRBJ2-2, the V gene TRBV6-5; a weak D match, TRBD1 (5 bases). Trimming pared 5 bases from V and 2 bases from J, leaving 9 bases between. Per the germline V gene, CDR1 is MNHEY and CDR2 is SVGAGI. This CDR3 is 14 amino acids long. CDR3 nucleotides: TGTGCCAGCAGTACCGACAGAAACACCGGGGAGCTGTTTTTT. Encoded protein: CASSTDRNTGELFF.

In this sample, this clonotype turned up a few times. This rearrangement joins TRBV6-5 to TRBJ2-7; maybe TRBD2 (7 bases). The length of the CDR3 is 15 residues. V lost 2 bases, J lost 5 bases, and 16 bases lay in between. Germline CDR1 and CDR2: MNHEY and SVGAGI. The DNA for the CDR3 is TGTGCCAGCAGTTACCTTCCCAGGGGAGGGGACGAGCAGTACTTC. This encodes CASSYLPRGGDEQYF.

CDR3 in DNA: TGTGCCAGCAGCTCCAACCGAGCGGGAGATACGCAGTATTTT. Translating gives CASSSNRAGDTQYF. The rearrangement uses TRBV11-3 and TRBJ2-3; the D gene is possibly TRBD2 (6 bases). The V end was cut by 4 bases, the J end by 5 bases, with 13 bases between. Germline V CDR1 and CDR2: SGHNT, YENEEA. CDR3 length: 14 amino acids.

This clonotype was counted many times. This rearrangement joins TRBV20-1 to TRBJ2-5, with 9 bases aligning to TRBD2. The ends lost 7 bases at V and 6 bases at J; junction bases unmatched: 12. Germline V gene lookup returns CDR1 DFQATT and CDR2 SNEGSKA (reference sequence). The CDR3 is 14 residues long. CDR3 sequence: CSGLPGLALQTQYF. DNA for the CDR3: TGCAGTGGCCTCCCGGGACTAGCCCTACAGACCCAGTACTTC.